The 13 T cell receptor beta chains listed next were all sequenced from one sample in a study of T-cell reconstitution after alpha-beta-depleted transplantation in children. Researchers prepared the TCRbeta library using unique molecular identifiers, the study reports. MiXCR was run by TCRdb on the PCR reads, yielding one entry per CDR3 protein. The table shows some 190,000 distinct CDR3 sequences, with 8.5% to 14% occurring only once. Source: PBMCs, taken before TCRalphabeta/CD19-depleted stem cell transplant. The receptor set was obtained from a boy younger than 10 with acute myeloid leukemia, due to receive a stem cell transplant.

The table lists this clonotype with many counts. The chain recombines TRBV3-1 with TRBJ2-3; D is perhaps TRBD1 or TRBD2 (5 bases each). CDR1 and CDR2 from the germline V gene are LGHDT and YNNKEL (reference sequence). The V and J ends lost 4 bases and 7 bases respectively, with 15 bases between them. The CDR3 is 14 residues long. The CDR3 DNA is TGTGCCAGCAGCCCCGGGACCAAAGGTCATACGCAGTATTTT. Residues: CASSPGTKGHTQYF.

Many counts were recorded for this clonotype. V and J are TRBV4-1 and TRBJ1-6; D is possibly TRBD1 (5 bases). The CDR3 is 17 amino acids. Per the germline V gene, CDR1 is MGHRA and CDR2 is YSYEKL. V lost 5 bases to trimming and J lost 4 bases, with 18 bases between them. The CDR3 region has the DNA TGCGCCAGCAGCTTGGTTGGGGACTTCGGGTATAATTCACCCCTCCACTTT. Protein: CASSLVGDFGYNSPLHF.

This chain connects TRBV6-5 to TRBJ2-7; D unresolved. The ends were cut back, 0 bases at V and 3 bases at J, with 6 bases in the middle. The germline CDR1 and CDR2 sequences are MNHEY and SVGAGI. The CDR3 has 13 residues. CDR3 sequence (DNA): TGTGCCAGCAGTTACTCGTCCAGCTACGAGCAGTACTTC. Protein product: CASSYSSSYEQYF.

This clonotype was picked up many times. The CDR3 bases are TGCGCCAGCAGCTTGGACCCTAGAGAGCAGTTCTTC. Protein sequence: CASSLDPREQFF. The V call is TRBV5-1, the J call TRBJ2-1; D gene unclear. Germline lookup yields CDR1 SGHRS and CDR2 YFSETQ. Trimming removed 0 bases from V and 10 bases from J, with 8 bases in between. There are 12 residues in the CDR3.

This clonotype has a count of ten or more. The chain is built from TRBV2 and TRBJ2-3; D is uncertain. V dropped 6 bases and J dropped 5 bases, with 21 bases sitting between them. This CDR3 comprises 16 residues. CDR1 and CDR2 (germline): SNHLY, FYNNEI. Here the CDR3 DNA reads TGTGCCAGCAGCGATGCCTTTGCCCGTGATCGAGATACGCAGTATTTT. It codes for CASSDAFARDRDTQYF. Complete variable domain (other parts from reference TRBV2 and TRBJ2-3): EPEVTQTPSHQVTQMGQEVILRCVPISNHLYFYWYRQILGQKVEFLVSFYNNEISEKSEIFDDQFSVERPDGSNFTLKIRSTKLEDSAMYFCASSDAFARDRDTQYFGPGTRLTVL.

This clonotype was picked up many times. V is TRBV28 and J is TRBJ2-5; 7 bases align to TRBD2. The J segment lost 4 bases and the V segment lost 1 base, leaving 9 bases of the junction unmatched. Germline lookup yields CDR1 MDHEN and CDR2 SYDVKM. This CDR3 has 16 amino acids. The DNA for the CDR3 is TGTGCCAGCAGTTTATCCCTGCGGGAGTTTCGAGAGACCCAGTACTTC. As protein: CASSLSLREFRETQYF. Using reference TRBV28 and TRBJ2-5 for the parts outside the CDR3, the full variable domain is DVKVTQSSRYLVKRTGEKVFLECVQDMDHENMFWYRQDPGLGLRLIYFSYDVKMKEKGDIPEGYSVSREKKERFSLILESASTNQTSMYLCASSLSLREFRETQYFGPGTRLLVL.

In its sample, this clonotype was seen many times. V usage is TRBV5-1 and J usage is TRBJ2-2; 11 positions agree with TRBD2. The CDR3 is 18 amino acids. Germline assignment: CDR1 SGHRS and CDR2 YFSETQ. The V segment lost 3 bases and the J segment 4 bases; nucleotides outside the gene matches: 11. CDR3 protein: CASSSRGLAAFLTGELFF. DNA for the CDR3: TGCGCCAGCAGCTCAAGGGGACTAGCGGCTTTCCTCACCGGGGAGCTGTTTTTT.

This clonotype has at least ten counts. The chain links TRBV5-1 to TRBJ2-2; 14 bases are a match to TRBD2. This CDR3 comprises 17 residues. The germline V gene has CDR1 SGHRS and CDR2 YFSETQ. The trim removed 3 bases at V and 5 bases at J, leaving 6 bases unmatched. The CDR3 reads CASSYGTSGRRTGELFF. The CDR3 DNA reads as TGCGCCAGCAGCTACGGGACTAGCGGGAGAAGGACCGGGGAGCTGTTTTTT.

Turning to this clonotype: It may be a read error: a sequence one base away is much more abundant. The rearrangement links TRBV6-1 to TRBJ1-5; possible D gene TRBD1, 6 bases. Trimming shortened V by 6 bases and J by 7 bases, and 22 bases separated the two germline ends. Germline V lookup: CDR1 MNHNS, CDR2 SASEGT. The CDR3 is 16 amino acids. The CDR3 loop is CASRGHLDRSVQPQHF. The CDR3 DNA reads TGTGCCAGCAGAGGACATCTAGACAGGTCGGTACAGCCCCAGCATTTT.

There are many counts of this clonotype. The V call is TRBV5-1, the J call TRBJ2-7; D call uncertain. The CDR3 runs to 11 residues. Trimming took off 0 bases at V and 6 bases at J, with 4 bases between the two ends. The germline CDR1 and CDR2 sequences are SGHRS and YFSETQ. The CDR3 nucleotides read TGCGCCAGCAGCTTGGCGAGCGAGCAGTACTTC. Translated: CASSLASEQYF.

There are many counts of this clonotype. This chain links TRBV9 with TRBJ2-1, with TRBD1 matching 8 bases. The J segment lost 3 bases and the V segment lost 3 bases, leaving 11 bases of the junction unmatched. Germline CDR1 reads SGDLS; CDR2 reads YYNGEE. There are 17 residues in the CDR3. DNA for the CDR3: TGTGCCAGCAGCGCATGGGACAGGTTGGGACTCTACAATGAGCAGTTCTTC. This gives the protein CASSAWDRLGLYNEQFF.

This clonotype was seen ten or more times. A read error is likely, as this CDR3 ends without the conserved phenylalanine or tryptophan. The limits of the CDR3 on the DNA are not certain, so only TCRdb's listed CDR3 is given. CDR3 in amino acids: CASSSEGGVHLL. The rearrangement joins TRBV7-9 to TRBJ2-3; no check of the table's D call, TRBD2, against the DNA was made. CDR1 is SEHNR and CDR2 is FQNEAQ in the germline V gene (reference sequence). A total of 12 residues make up the CDR3, ends included.

This clonotype showed up many times. The chain joins TRBV15 to TRBJ2-7; 9 positions match TRBD1. The ends lost 2 bases at V and 3 bases at J; junction bases unmatched: 5. Germline loops: CDR1 LNHNV, CDR2 YYDKDF (reference sequence). CDR3 length: 15 amino acids. CDR3 sequence reads: CATSRPGTGFYEQYF. The CDR3 bases are TGTGCCACCAGCAGACCCGGGACAGGGTTCTACGAGCAGTACTTC.